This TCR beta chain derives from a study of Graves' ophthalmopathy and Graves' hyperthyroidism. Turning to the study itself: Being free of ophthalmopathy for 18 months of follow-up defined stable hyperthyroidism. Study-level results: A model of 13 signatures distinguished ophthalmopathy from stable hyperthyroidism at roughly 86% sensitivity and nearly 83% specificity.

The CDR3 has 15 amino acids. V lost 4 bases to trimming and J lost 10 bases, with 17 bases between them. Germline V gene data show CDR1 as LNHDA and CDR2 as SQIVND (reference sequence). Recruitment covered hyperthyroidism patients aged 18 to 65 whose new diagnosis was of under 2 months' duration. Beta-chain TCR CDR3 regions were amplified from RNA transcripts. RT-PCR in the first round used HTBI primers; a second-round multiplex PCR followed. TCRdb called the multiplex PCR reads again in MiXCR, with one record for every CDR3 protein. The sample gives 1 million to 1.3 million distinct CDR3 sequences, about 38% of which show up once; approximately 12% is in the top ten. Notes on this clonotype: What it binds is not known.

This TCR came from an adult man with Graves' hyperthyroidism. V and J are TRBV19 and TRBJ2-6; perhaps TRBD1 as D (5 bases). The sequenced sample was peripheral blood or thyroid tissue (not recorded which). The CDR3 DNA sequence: TGTGCCAGTAGTAACCGCATCAGGGATGCTAACGTCCTGACTTTC. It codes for CASSNRIRDANVLTF.